These 21 T cell receptor beta chains were all obtained from the same sample, sequenced in a study of T-cell reconstitution after alpha-beta-depleted transplantation in children. TCRbeta library construction was performed incorporating unique molecular identifiers. TCRdb processed the PCR reads anew with MiXCR; each CDR3 protein has one entry. The table lists about 400,000 distinct CDR3 sequences, roughly 22% of them singletons. This material consisted of PBMCs from the stem cell graft donor, taken from the stem cell graft. Every receptor here comes from a human donor who donated a stem cell graft to a child with acute myeloid leukemia.

The V call is TRBV5-1, the J call TRBJ2-2; D gene unclear. V shed 1 base and J shed 0 bases, with 10 bases lying between them. This CDR3 is 16 amino acids long. CDR1 and CDR2 from the germline V gene are SGHRS and YFSETQ. The CDR3 protein is CASSLLGLTNTGELFF. The CDR3 DNA reads as TGCGCCAGCAGCTTGTTGGGCCTGACGAACACCGGGGAGCTGTTTTTT.

The rearrangement links TRBV25-1 to TRBJ2-3; TRBD1 agrees at 9 bases. Losses at the gene ends were 8 bases for V and 6 bases for J; bases not matched to a gene: 12. This CDR3 is built from 15 residues. Germline assignment: CDR1 MGHDK and CDR2 SYGVNS. Written as DNA, the CDR3 is TGTGCCAGCTCACCGGGACAGGGATTATCGGATACGCAGTATTTT. Translation: CASSPGQGLSDTQYF.

To note about this clonotype: One end of the junction does not line up with germline, which may come from a read error. The chain employs TRBV5-1 and TRBJ2-7, with TRBD2 identical over 10 bases. The CDR3 contains 15 residues. Germline V CDR1 and CDR2: SGHRS, YFSETQ. CDR3 region: CASSPWTDTSGILDF. The DNA for the CDR3 is TGCGCCAGCAGCCCCTGGACTGATACTAGCGGGATTTTGGACTTC.

This chain joins TRBV28 and TRBJ2-5, with 11 bases that match TRBD2. The CDR3 is made up of 16 amino acids. With 3 bases clipped from V and 1 base from J, the junction kept 4 bases outside the gene matches. The germline CDR1 and CDR2 sequences are MDHEN and SYDVKM. The CDR3, as DNA: TGTGCCAGCAGTTTCGGGGGACTAGCGGTCCAAGAGACCCAGTACTTC. Translated: CASSFGGLAVQETQYF.

This clonotype was seen a handful of times. The V call is TRBV5-4, the J call TRBJ2-3; unclear D gene. The ends were cut back, 2 bases at V and 6 bases at J, with 10 bases in the middle. The CDR3 extends over 13 amino acids. The germline CDR1 and CDR2 sequences are SGHNT and YYREEE (reference sequence). The CDR3 bases are TGTGCCAGCAGCTTATACGTAGGGGATACGCAGTATTTT. Its protein is CASSLYVGDTQYF.

V and J are TRBV27 and TRBJ2-7; either TRBD1 or TRBD2 may fit D (5 bases each). Trimming pared 0 bases from V and 2 bases from J, leaving 11 bases between. Germline V gene sequence: CDR1 MNHEY, CDR2 SMNVEV (reference sequence). The CDR3 is made up of 15 amino acids. CDR3 loop: CASSLSTSGPYEQYF. The CDR3 coding sequence is TGTGCCAGCAGTTTATCGACCTCGGGGCCCTACGAGCAGTACTTC.

The chain recombines TRBV4-1 with TRBJ2-7; either TRBD1 or TRBD2 may supply D (7 bases each). Per germline, CDR1 MGHRA and CDR2 YSYEKL. This CDR3 contains 16 residues. The V end lost 1 base, the J end lost 7 bases, and 20 bases lay between the germline ends. CDR3 in DNA: TGCGCCAGCAGCCAAGGAACACAGGGGAGGGCTTGGGAGCAGTACTTC. Translation: CASSQGTQGRAWEQYF.

This clonotype turned up a few times. The rearrangement uses TRBV12-5 and TRBJ2-1; 10 nucleotides agree with TRBD2. In germline, CDR1 is LGHNT, CDR2 FRNRAP. Unmatched junction bases numbered 7, after V lost 2 bases and J lost 3 bases. This CDR3 spans 17 amino acids. As DNA, the CDR3 is TGTGCTAGTGGTTTGCTAGCGGGAGACTACCGCTACAATGAGCAGTTCTTC. This translates into CASGLLAGDYRYNEQFF. Full variable domain (remainder filled in from reference TRBV12-5 and TRBJ2-1): DARVTQTPRHKVTEMGQEVTMRCQPILGHNTVFWYRQTMMQGLELLAYFRNRAPLDDSGMPKDRFSAEMPDATLATLKIQPSEPRDSAVYFCASGLLAGDYRYNEQFFGPGTRLTVL.

This clonotype came up many times. The chain employs TRBV29-1 and TRBJ1-5, with D possibly being TRBD1 (5 bases). Germline CDR1 reads SQVTM; CDR2 reads ANQGSEA. Trimming shortened V by 3 bases and J by 0 bases, and 9 bases separated the two germline ends. CDR3 length: 14 residues. The CDR3 DNA sequence: TGCAGCGTTGATACAGGCGATAGCAATCAGCCCCAGCATTTT. This codes for CSVDTGDSNQPQHF.

V is TRBV24-1 and J is TRBJ2-7; D perhaps matches TRBD1 (6 bases). Per germline, CDR1 KGHDR and CDR2 SFDVKD. The CDR3 consists of 15 residues. V gave up 5 bases and J gave up 0 bases, with 13 bases separating them. CDR3 in amino acids: CATSGAGTSSYEQYF. Written as DNA, the CDR3 is TGTGCCACCAGTGGGGCAGGGACAAGCTCCTACGAGCAGTACTTC.

At least ten counts were recorded for this clonotype. The chain is built from TRBV29-1 and TRBJ2-5; unclear D gene. This CDR3 region has 14 residues. Per the germline V gene, CDR1 is SQVTM and CDR2 is ANQGSEA. Trimming took off 0 bases at V and 5 bases at J, with 13 bases between the two ends. The CDR3 reads CSVEDLYGQETQYF. CDR3 in DNA: TGCAGCGTTGAAGATTTGTACGGGCAGGAGACCCAGTACTTC.

This clonotype was counted a few times. The rearrangement links TRBV29-1 to TRBJ2-1; 9 nucleotides align to TRBD2. Germline V lookup: CDR1 SQVTM, CDR2 ANQGSEA. The J segment lost 3 bases and the V segment lost 5 bases, leaving 2 bases of the junction unmatched. The CDR3 has 13 amino acids. The CDR3 region is CSVSGRFYNEQFF. Here the CDR3 DNA reads TGCAGCGTTAGCGGGAGGTTCTACAATGAGCAGTTCTTC.

The chain joins TRBV7-9 to TRBJ2-4; D is possibly TRBD1 or TRBD2 (5 bases each). CDR1 and CDR2 (germline): SEHNR, FQNEAQ (reference sequence). V gave up 4 bases and J gave up 3 bases, with 10 bases separating them. This CDR3 is 14 amino acids long. CDR3 nucleotide sequence: TGTGCCAGCAGCTCGTTTGGGGGCAAAAACATTCAGTACTTC. It is translated as CASSSFGGKNIQYF. The whole variable domain, filled in from reference TRBV7-9 and TRBJ2-4, reads DTGVSQNPRHKITKRGQNVTFRCDPISEHNRLYWYRQTLGQGPEFLTYFQNEAQLEKSRLLSDRFSAERPKGSFSTLEIQRTEQGDSAMYLCASSSFGGKNIQYFGAGTRLSVL.

This clonotype was counted a few times. The chain recombines TRBV24-1 with TRBJ1-1; D remains ambiguous. Trimming shortened V by 4 bases and J by 1 base, and 6 bases separated the two germline ends. This CDR3 comprises 13 residues. Germline values: CDR1 KGHDR, CDR2 SFDVKD. For the CDR3, the DNA is TGTGCCACCAGTGACCGAACGAACACTGAAGCTTTCTTT. This translates into CATSDRTNTEAFF.

This clonotype was counted ten times or more. The chain couples TRBV27 to TRBJ2-7; TRBD1 matches 7 bases. The CDR3 is 15 residues long. Trimming cost V 3 bases and J 1 base; bases outside gene matches: 6. Germline V gives CDR1 MNHEY, CDR2 SMNVEV (reference sequence). CDR3 sequence reads: CASSLRRQGSYEQYF. The CDR3 DNA follows: TGTGCCAGCAGTTTGCGGCGACAGGGATCCTACGAGCAGTACTTC.

The genes are TRBV3-1 and TRBJ2-7; D is unresolved. This CDR3 has 15 residues. V was clipped by 4 bases and J by 6 bases, with 19 bases between them. Germline-derived CDR1 and CDR2 are LGHDT and YNNKEL (reference sequence). In nucleotides, the CDR3 is TGTGCCAGCAGCCCGACGGGTCTAGGGCGACGCGAGCAGTACTTC. This sequence encodes CASSPTGLGRREQYF.

Worth noting for this clonotype: A much larger clone differs from this one at a single base, so this may be a read error. The chain links TRBV29-1 to TRBJ2-7; 9 bases match TRBD1. Trimming removed 5 bases from V and 5 bases from J; junction bases left unmatched: 7. The CDR3 covers 13 residues. Germline lookup yields CDR1 SQVTM and CDR2 ANQGSEA. The CDR3 DNA is TGCAGCGTTACGTCCGGGACAGGGAACGAGCAGTACTTC. This gives the protein CSVTSGTGNEQYF.

With regard to this clonotype: The germline gene is not matched at one end of the junction; a read error may be the cause. The gene calls are TRBV28 and TRBJ2-7; TRBD2 agrees at 12 bases. The length of the CDR3 is 13 residues. The germline V gene encodes CDR1 MDHEN and CDR2 SYDVKM. The CDR3 bases are TGTGCCAGCAGTTCAGATCGGTCTAGCGGGAGGGCCTTC. Encoded protein: CASSSDRSSGRAF.

At least ten counts were recorded for this clonotype. The chain is built from TRBV27 and TRBJ2-1; the D gene is possibly TRBD2 (6 bases). The CDR3 has 13 amino acids. Between the trimmed V and J ends, which lost 8 bases and 2 bases, there was a span of 10 bases. Germline V lookup: CDR1 MNHEY, CDR2 SMNVEV (reference sequence). This CDR3 is CASGTGAYNEQFF. CDR3 nucleotide sequence: TGTGCCAGCGGGACTGGAGCCTACAATGAGCAGTTCTTC.

This clonotype was seen at least ten times. This chain connects TRBV12-3 or TRBV12-4 to TRBJ2-3; 8 positions agree with TRBD2. After removal of 1 base from V and 8 bases from J, the junction contained 11 bases not matched to a gene. CDR3 size: 16 residues. DNA of the CDR3: TGTGCCAGCAGTTTAGATAATGGACTAGCCGACCGTACGCAGTATTTT. Protein product: CASSLDNGLADRTQYF.

A few counts support this clonotype. The chain has TRBV6-5 and TRBJ2-2, with D tentatively TRBD2 (5 bases). V was trimmed by 0 bases and J by 0 bases, leaving 14 bases between them. Germline V gene sequence: CDR1 MNHEY, CDR2 SVGAGI. This CDR3 has 18 residues. CDR3 nucleotide sequence: TGTGCCAGCAGTTACTCGATGGCGGGTTTCACGAACACCGGGGAGCTGTTTTTT. Amino acids: CASSYSMAGFTNTGELFF.